Below, 10 T cell receptor beta chains from the same sample are listed, as sequenced in a study of OX40 agonist ivuxolimab in advanced cancers. Assay: immunoSEQ multiplex PCR; the TCRdb copy retains only in-frame clones and omits some. The sample comprises about 99,000 clones, roughly 90% of which are singletons, and 0.25% to 0.35% rests with the top ten. Sequenced here: CD4+ or CD8+ T cells sorted from blood, sampled in a trial of the OX40 agonist ivuxolimab. The origin of the receptors is an adult with an advanced solid tumor such as melanoma, head and neck, liver or kidney cancer.

The rearrangement uses TRBV29-1 and TRBJ1-2; D is perhaps TRBD1 (5 bases). The CDR3 has 14 residues. V was clipped by 0 bases and J by 1 base, with 9 bases between them. Germline lookup yields CDR1 SQVTM and CDR2 ANQGSEA. The CDR3 loop reads CSVEEETVNYGYTF. The DNA of the CDR3 is TGCAGCGTTGAAGAAGAGACAGTTAACTATGGCTACACCTTC.

The rearrangement joins TRBV6-5 to TRBJ2-2; 7 nucleotides agree with TRBD1. The CDR3 is made up of 14 amino acids. With V trimmed by 10 bases and J by 0 bases, 5 bases remained unmatched. Germline assignment: CDR1 MNHEY and CDR2 SVGAGI. The DNA of the CDR3 is TGTGCCACTAAGGACAGGACGAACACCGGGGAGCTGTTTTTT. This translates into CATKDRTNTGELFF.

V gene TRBV4-3 combines with J gene TRBJ2-1; D is uncertain. The CDR3 loop spans 15 amino acids. Trimming shortened V by 5 bases and J by 0 bases, and 11 bases separated the two germline ends. The V gene's germline CDR1 is LGHNA and CDR2 YSLEER. The CDR3 here is CASSIYRSSYNEQFF. The CDR3 DNA reads as TGCGCCAGCAGCATATACAGAAGCTCCTACAATGAGCAGTTCTTC.

The chain links TRBV2 to TRBJ2-7; D is ambiguous. There are 15 residues in the CDR3. The germline V and J ends were trimmed by 1 base and 0 bases, with 10 bases remaining between them. Germline V lookup: CDR1 SNHLY, CDR2 FYNNEI. This CDR3 reads CASSEGRILSYEQYF. DNA of the CDR3: TGTGCCAGCAGTGAAGGGCGGATCCTCTCCTACGAGCAGTACTTC.

The genes are TRBV5-1 and TRBJ1-5, with 9 bases fitting TRBD1. CDR1 and CDR2 (germline): SGHRS, YFSETQ. V lost 2 bases to trimming and J lost 1 base; unmatched junction nucleotides: 4. The CDR3 has 16 amino acids. The CDR3 protein is CASSLGTGTSNQPQHF. CDR3 sequence (DNA): TGCGCCAGCAGCTTAGGGACAGGGACAAGCAATCAGCCCCAGCATTTT.

V is TRBV27 and J is TRBJ1-1; the D is unclear. The CDR3 runs to 15 residues. The V gene's germline CDR1 is MNHEY and CDR2 SMNVEV (reference sequence). V lost 6 bases and J lost 1, with 15 bases in between. The CDR3 nucleotides read TGTGCCAGCAGACCTTCAGCAGGTCCGAACACTGAAGCTTTCTTT. Translation gives CASRPSAGPNTEAFF.

A few counts support this clone. The V call is TRBV28, the J call TRBJ1-4; D is unclear. Trimming cost V 3 bases and J 0 bases, with 8 bases left between them. The CDR3 sequence is 15 residues long. Looked up from germline, CDR1 is MDHEN and CDR2 is SYDVKM. CDR3 nucleotide sequence: TGTGCCAGCAGTTTCGGAGGTGCAACTAATGAAAAACTGTTTTTT. This encodes CASSFGGATNEKLFF.

The chain links TRBV28 to TRBJ2-7; TRBD2 agrees at 9 bases. CDR1 is MDHEN and CDR2 is SYDVKM in the germline V gene. V trimming: 5 bases; J trimming: 3 bases; junction bases outside the gene matches: 11. There are 16 residues in the CDR3. The CDR3, as DNA: TGTGCCAGCAGTCTCCCATTTAGCGGGGGAATCTACGAGCAGTACTTC. Residues: CASSLPFSGGIYEQYF.

This rearrangement joins TRBV6-1 to TRBJ2-6; D unresolved. CDR3 length equals 14 residues. The germline V gene has CDR1 MNHNS and CDR2 SASEGT. V lost 6 bases to trimming and J lost 2 bases, with 8 bases between them. The CDR3 DNA sequence: TGTGCCAGCAGGCTCACGACTGGGGCCAACGTCCTGACTTTC. It codes for CASRLTTGANVLTF.

The CDR3 DNA follows: TGTGCCAGCACTTCAAGAGCGGGAGCTGCAGATACGCAGTATTTT. As protein: CASTSRAGAADTQYF. V usage is TRBV27 and J usage is TRBJ2-3, with TRBD2 matching over 8 bases. This CDR3 has 15 residues. The germline V gene encodes CDR1 MNHEY and CDR2 SMNVEV (reference sequence). Trimming took 7 bases from V and 4 from J; bases not matched to a gene: 10.